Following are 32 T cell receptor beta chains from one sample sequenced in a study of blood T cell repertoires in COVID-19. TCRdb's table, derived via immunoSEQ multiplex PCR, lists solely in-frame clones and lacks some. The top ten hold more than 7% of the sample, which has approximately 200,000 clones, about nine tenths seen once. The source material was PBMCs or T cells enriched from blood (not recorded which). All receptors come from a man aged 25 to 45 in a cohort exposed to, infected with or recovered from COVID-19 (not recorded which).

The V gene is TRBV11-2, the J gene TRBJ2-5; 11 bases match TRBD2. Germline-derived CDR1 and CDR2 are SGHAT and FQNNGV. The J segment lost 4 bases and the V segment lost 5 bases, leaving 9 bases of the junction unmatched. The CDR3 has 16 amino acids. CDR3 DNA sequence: TGTGCCAGCAGCGTCGTAGCGGGAGGGCCGGGAGAGACCCAGTACTTC. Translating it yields CASSVVAGGPGETQYF.

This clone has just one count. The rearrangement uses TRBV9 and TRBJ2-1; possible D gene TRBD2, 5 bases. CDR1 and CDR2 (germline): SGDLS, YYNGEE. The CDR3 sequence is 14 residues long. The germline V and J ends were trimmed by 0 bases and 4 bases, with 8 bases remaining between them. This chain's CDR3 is CASSVGREYNEQFF. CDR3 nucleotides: TGTGCCAGCAGCGTAGGTAGGGAGTACAATGAGCAGTTCTTC.

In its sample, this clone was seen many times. CDR3 DNA: TGTGCCAGTAGTTTCAAGACCATCGACAGGGTAAGCAATCAGCCCCAGCATTTT. This gives the protein CASSFKTIDRVSNQPQHF. The rearrangement uses TRBV19 and TRBJ1-5; 7 nucleotides align to TRBD1. V trimming: 5 bases; J trimming: 1 base; junction bases outside the gene matches: 14. The CDR3 has 18 amino acids. Germline CDR1 reads LNHDA; CDR2 reads SQIVND (reference sequence).

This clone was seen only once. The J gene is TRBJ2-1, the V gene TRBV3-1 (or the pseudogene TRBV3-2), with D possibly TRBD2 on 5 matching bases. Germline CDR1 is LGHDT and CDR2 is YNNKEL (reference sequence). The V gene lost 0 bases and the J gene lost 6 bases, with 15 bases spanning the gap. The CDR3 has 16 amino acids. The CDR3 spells CASSQEIRELGNEQFF. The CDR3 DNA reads TGTGCCAGCAGCCAAGAAATAAGGGAGTTGGGCAATGAGCAGTTCTTC.

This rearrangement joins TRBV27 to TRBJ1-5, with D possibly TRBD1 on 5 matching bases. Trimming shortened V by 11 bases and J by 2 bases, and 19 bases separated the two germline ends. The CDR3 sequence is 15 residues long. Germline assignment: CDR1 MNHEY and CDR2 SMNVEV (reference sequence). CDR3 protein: CASNKGGRGNQPQHF. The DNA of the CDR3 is TGTGCCTCAAATAAGGGAGGCAGGGGCAATCAGCCCCAGCATTTT.

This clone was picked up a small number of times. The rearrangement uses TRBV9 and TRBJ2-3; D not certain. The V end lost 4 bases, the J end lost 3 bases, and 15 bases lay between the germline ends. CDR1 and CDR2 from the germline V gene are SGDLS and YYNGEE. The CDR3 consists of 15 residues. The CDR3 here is CASSRYGERTDTQYF. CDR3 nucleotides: TGTGCCAGCAGCCGCTACGGCGAGAGGACAGATACGCAGTATTTT.

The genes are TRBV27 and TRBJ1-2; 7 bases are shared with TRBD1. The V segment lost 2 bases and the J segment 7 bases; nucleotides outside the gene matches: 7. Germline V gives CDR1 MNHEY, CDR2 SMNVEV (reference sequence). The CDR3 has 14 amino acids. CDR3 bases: TGTGCCAGCAGTTTAAGGGTCAGGGGGACTGGCTACACCTTC. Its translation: CASSLRVRGTGYTF.

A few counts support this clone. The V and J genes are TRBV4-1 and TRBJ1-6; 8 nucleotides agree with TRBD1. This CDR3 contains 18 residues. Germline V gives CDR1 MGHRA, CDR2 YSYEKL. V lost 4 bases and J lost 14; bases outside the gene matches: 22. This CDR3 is CASSPIGLKGQGGLTLHF. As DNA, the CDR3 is TGCGCCAGCAGCCCAATCGGATTAAAAGGACAGGGAGGATTGACCCTCCACTTT.

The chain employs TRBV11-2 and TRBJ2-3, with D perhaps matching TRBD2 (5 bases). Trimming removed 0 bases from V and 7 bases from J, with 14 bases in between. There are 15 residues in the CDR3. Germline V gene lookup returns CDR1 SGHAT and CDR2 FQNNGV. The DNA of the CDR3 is TGTGCCAGCAGCTTAGATCGGGGTAGGGAAAATACGCAGTATTTT. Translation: CASSLDRGRENTQYF.

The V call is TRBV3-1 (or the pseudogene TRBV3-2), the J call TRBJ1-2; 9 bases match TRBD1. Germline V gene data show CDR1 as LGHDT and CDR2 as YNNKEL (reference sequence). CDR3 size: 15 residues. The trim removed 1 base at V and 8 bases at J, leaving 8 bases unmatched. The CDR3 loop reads CASSQVRTGAGGYTF. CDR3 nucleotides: TGTGCCAGCAGCCAAGTCAGGACAGGGGCCGGGGGCTACACCTTC.

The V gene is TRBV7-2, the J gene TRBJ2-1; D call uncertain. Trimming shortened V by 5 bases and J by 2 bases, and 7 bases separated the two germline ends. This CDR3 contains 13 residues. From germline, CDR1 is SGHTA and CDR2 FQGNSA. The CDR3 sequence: CASSPHTYNEQFF. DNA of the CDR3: TGTGCCAGCAGCCCTCACACCTACAATGAGCAGTTCTTC.

The CDR3 spells CASSSGIGELFF. The CDR3 coding sequence is TGTGCCAGCAGTTCCGGTATCGGGGAGCTGTTTTTT. The chain carries TRBV28 and TRBJ2-2; no clear D gene. The germline V and J ends were trimmed by 4 bases and 7 bases, with 7 bases remaining between them. This CDR3 has 12 residues. Looked up from germline, CDR1 is MDHEN and CDR2 is SYDVKM.

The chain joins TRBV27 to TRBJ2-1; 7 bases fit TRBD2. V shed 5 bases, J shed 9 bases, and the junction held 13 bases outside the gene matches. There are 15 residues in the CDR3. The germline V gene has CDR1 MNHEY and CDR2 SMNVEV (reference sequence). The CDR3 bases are TGTGCCAGCAGTCCCCGGGACTACCCTTACGGTGAGCAGTTCTTC. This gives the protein CASSPRDYPYGEQFF.

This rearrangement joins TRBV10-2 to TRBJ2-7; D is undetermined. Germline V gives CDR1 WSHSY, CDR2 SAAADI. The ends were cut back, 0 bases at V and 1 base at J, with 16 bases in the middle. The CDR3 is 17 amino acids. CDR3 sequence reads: CASSESVSEAWSYEQYF. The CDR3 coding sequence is TGCGCCAGCAGTGAGTCGGTGTCAGAGGCCTGGTCCTACGAGCAGTACTTC.

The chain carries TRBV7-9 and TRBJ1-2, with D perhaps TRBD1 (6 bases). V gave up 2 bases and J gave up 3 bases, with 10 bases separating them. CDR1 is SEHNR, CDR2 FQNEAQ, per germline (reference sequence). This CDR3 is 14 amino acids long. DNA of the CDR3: TGTGCCAGCAGCTTATCAGGGGTGGACTATGGCTACACCTTC. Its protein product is CASSLSGVDYGYTF.

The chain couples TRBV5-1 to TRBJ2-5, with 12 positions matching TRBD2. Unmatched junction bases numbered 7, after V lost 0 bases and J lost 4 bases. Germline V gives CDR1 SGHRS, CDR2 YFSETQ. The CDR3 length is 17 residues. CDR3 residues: CASSLVLAGGGGETQYF. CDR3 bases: TGCGCCAGCAGCTTGGTACTAGCGGGAGGTGGAGGAGAGACCCAGTACTTC.

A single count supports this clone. The CDR3 region has the DNA TGCGCCAGCAGCCAAGTCCTTGTGTCAGGGGGAGGTCGGGCTGAAGCTTTCTTT. Translating it yields CASSQVLVSGGGRAEAFF. V usage is TRBV4-1 and J usage is TRBJ1-1; 7 positions match TRBD1. CDR3 length: 18 amino acids. In germline, CDR1 is MGHRA, CDR2 YSYEKL. V lost 1 base and J lost 6; bases outside the gene matches: 17.

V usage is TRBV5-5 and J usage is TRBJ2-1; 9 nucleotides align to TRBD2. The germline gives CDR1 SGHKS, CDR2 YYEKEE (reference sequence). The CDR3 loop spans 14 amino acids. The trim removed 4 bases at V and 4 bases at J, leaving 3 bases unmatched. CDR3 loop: CASSRSGRYNEQFF. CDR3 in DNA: TGTGCCAGCAGCAGGAGCGGGAGGTACAATGAGCAGTTCTTC. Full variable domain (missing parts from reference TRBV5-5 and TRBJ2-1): DAGVTQSPTHLIKTRGQQVTLRCSPISGHKSVSWYQQVLGQGPQFIFQYYEKEERGRGNFPDRFSARQFPNYSSELNVNALLLGDSALYLCASSRSGRYNEQFFGPGTRLTVL.

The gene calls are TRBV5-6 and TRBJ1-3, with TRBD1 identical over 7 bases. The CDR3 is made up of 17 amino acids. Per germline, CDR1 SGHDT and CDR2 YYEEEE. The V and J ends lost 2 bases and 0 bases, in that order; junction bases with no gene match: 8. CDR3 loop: CASSFVRDRSSGNTIYF. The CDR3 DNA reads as TGTGCCAGCAGCTTTGTGCGGGACAGAAGCTCTGGAAACACCATATATTTT. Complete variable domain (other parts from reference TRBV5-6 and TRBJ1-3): DAGVTQSPTHLIKTRGQQVTLRCSPKSGHDTVSWYQQALGQGPQFIFQYYEEEERQRGNFPDRFSGHQFPNYSSELNVNALLLGDSALYLCASSFVRDRSSGNTIYFGEGSWLTVV.

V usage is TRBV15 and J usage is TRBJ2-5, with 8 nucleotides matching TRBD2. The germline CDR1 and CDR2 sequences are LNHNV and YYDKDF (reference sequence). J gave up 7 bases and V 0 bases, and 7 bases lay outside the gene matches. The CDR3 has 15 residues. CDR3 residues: CATSRDQGLEGTQYF. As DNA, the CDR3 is TGTGCCACCAGCAGAGATCAGGGACTAGAAGGGACCCAGTACTTC. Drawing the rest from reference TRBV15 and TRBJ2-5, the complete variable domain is DAMVIQNPRYQVTQFGKPVTLSCSQTLNHNVMYWYQQKSSQAPKLLFHYYDKDFNNEADTPDNFQSRRPNTSFCFLDIRSPGLGDTAMYLCATSRDQGLEGTQYFGPGTRLLVL.

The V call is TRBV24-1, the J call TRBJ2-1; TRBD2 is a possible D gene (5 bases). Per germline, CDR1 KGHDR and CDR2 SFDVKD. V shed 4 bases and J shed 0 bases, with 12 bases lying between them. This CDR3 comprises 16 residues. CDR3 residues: CATSDRTASSYNEQFF. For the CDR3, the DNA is TGTGCCACCAGTGACAGGACTGCTAGCTCCTACAATGAGCAGTTCTTC.

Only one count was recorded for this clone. In DNA form, the CDR3 reads TGTGCCAGCAGCCAACCTGGGACAGGGGATGAAAAACTGTTTTTT. Residues: CASSQPGTGDEKLFF. V gene TRBV4-2 combines with J gene TRBJ1-4; 10 positions agree with TRBD1. CDR3 length equals 15 residues. Trimming removed 2 bases from V and 6 bases from J; junction bases left unmatched: 3. Germline V gene lookup returns CDR1 LGHNA and CDR2 YNFKEQ.

The CDR3 sequence is CASSPPPGTSGRAKYF. In DNA, the CDR3 is TGTGCCAGCAGCCCTCCCCCCGGGACTAGCGGGAGGGCCAAGTACTTC. The chain recombines TRBV7-9 with TRBJ2-7; 16 positions agree with TRBD2. The CDR3 length is 16 residues. CDR1 and CDR2 from the germline V gene are SEHNR and FQNEAQ (reference sequence). V trimming: 5 bases; J trimming: 11 bases; junction bases outside the gene matches: 12.

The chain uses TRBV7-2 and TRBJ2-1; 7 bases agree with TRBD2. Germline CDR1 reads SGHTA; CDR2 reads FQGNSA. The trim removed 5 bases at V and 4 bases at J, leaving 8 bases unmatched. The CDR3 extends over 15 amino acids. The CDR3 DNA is TGTGCCAGCAGCCGGAGCGGGGAGGCTTACAATGAGCAGTTCTTC. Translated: CASSRSGEAYNEQFF. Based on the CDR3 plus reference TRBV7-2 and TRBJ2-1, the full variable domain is GAGVSQSPSNKVTEKGKDVELRCDPISGHTALYWYRQSLGQGLEFLIYFQGNSAPDKSGLPSDRFSAERTGGSVSTLTIQRTQQEDSAVYLCASSRSGEAYNEQFFGPGTRLTVL.

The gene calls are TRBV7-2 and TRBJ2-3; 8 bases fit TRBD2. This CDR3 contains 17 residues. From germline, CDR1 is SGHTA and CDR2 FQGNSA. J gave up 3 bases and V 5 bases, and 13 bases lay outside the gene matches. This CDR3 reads CASSRSGSGMFTDTQYF. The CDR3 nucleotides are TGTGCCAGCAGCCGTTCGGGTAGCGGGATGTTTACAGATACGCAGTATTTT.

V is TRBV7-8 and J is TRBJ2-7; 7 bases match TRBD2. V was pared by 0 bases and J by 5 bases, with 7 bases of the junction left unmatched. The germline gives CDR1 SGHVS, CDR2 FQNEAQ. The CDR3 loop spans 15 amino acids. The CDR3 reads CASSLAGGSLDEQYF. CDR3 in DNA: TGTGCCAGCAGCTTAGCGGGCGGGAGCCTCGACGAGCAGTACTTC.

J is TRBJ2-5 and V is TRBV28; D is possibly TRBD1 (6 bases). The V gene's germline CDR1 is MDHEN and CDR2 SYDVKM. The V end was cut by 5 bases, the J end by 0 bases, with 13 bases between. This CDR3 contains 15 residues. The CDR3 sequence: CASSRLGQNQETQYF. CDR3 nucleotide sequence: TGTGCCAGCAGTAGACTCGGACAGAACCAAGAGACCCAGTACTTC. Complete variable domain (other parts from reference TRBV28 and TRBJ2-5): DVKVTQSSRYLVKRTGEKVFLECVQDMDHENMFWYRQDPGLGLRLIYFSYDVKMKEKGDIPEGYSVSREKKERFSLILESASTNQTSMYLCASSRLGQNQETQYFGPGTRLLVL.

The CDR3: CATGTGLTYEQYF. CDR3 in DNA: TGTGCCACCGGGACAGGGTTGACCTACGAGCAGTACTTC. The chain joins TRBV27 to TRBJ2-7; 9 bases align to TRBD1. Per the germline V gene, CDR1 is MNHEY and CDR2 is SMNVEV (reference sequence). The CDR3 sequence is 13 residues long. Trimming removed 10 bases from V and 2 bases from J; junction bases left unmatched: 6.

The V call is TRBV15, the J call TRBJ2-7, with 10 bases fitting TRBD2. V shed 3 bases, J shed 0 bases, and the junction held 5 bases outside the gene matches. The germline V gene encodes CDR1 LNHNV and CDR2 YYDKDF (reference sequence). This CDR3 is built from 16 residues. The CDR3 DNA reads TGTGCCACCAGCAGTTTTCTAGCGGGGGACTCCTACGAGCAGTACTTC. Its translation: CATSSFLAGDSYEQYF.

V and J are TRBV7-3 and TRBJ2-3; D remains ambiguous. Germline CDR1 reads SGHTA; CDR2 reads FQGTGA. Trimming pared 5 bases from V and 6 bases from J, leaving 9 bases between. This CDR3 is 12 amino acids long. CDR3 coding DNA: TGTGCCAGCAGCCCCCCCTCGGATACGCAGTATTTT. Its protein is CASSPPSDTQYF.

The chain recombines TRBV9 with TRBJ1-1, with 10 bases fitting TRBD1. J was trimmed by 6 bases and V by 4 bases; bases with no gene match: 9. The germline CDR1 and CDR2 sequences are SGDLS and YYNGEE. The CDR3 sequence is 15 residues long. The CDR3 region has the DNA TGTGCCAGCAGCCCAACCGGGACAGGGGTGCCTGAAGCTTTCTTT. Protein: CASSPTGTGVPEAFF.

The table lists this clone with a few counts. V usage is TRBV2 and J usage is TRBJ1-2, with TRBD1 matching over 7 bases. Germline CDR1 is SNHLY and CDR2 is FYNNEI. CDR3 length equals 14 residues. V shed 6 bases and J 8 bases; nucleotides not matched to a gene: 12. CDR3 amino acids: CASRGMTGIGGYTF. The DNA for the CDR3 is TGTGCCAGCAGGGGGATGACAGGGATAGGCGGCTACACCTTC.